The 10 T cell receptor beta chains listed next were all sequenced from one sample in a study of T cell changes during pregnancy in multiple sclerosis. The data were produced by immunoSEQ multiplex PCR, yet TCRdb's version contains in-frame clones alone and is incomplete. The sample includes tens of thousands of clones, 85% to 95% of them seen just once. The sample was CD4+ T cells from peripheral blood mononuclear cells, taken in the second trimester of pregnancy. Receptor source: a female donor with multiple sclerosis, enrolled in a pregnancy study.

The chain employs TRBV18 and TRBJ1-1, with D tentatively TRBD1 (6 bases). V was clipped by 1 base and J by 1 base, with 7 bases between them. Germline assignment: CDR1 KGHSH and CDR2 LQKENI. The CDR3 contains 14 residues. The CDR3 region is CASSPRGQNTEAFF. DNA for the CDR3: TGTGCCAGCTCACCACGGGGACAGAACACTGAAGCTTTCTTT.

In DNA form, the CDR3 reads TGTGCCTGGAGTGGCCCCCTCCACAAAGAAGCTTTCTTT. Encoded protein: CAWSGPLHKEAFF. This rearrangement joins TRBV30 to TRBJ1-1, with D unclear. CDR3 length equals 13 residues. The V end was cut by 1 base, the J end by 8 bases, with 14 bases between. Germline values: CDR1 GTSNPN, CDR2 SVGIG (reference sequence).

The chain is built from TRBV6-5 and TRBJ2-5; D is possibly TRBD1 (6 bases). CDR1 and CDR2 (germline): MNHEY, SVGAGI. With 0 bases removed from V and 2 bases from J, the gap between germline ends came to 13 bases. The CDR3 runs to 16 residues. The CDR3 bases are TGTGCCAGCAGTTACTCCGGCGGCAGGGGTCAAGAGACCCAGTACTTC. It is translated as CASSYSGGRGQETQYF.

In this sample, this clone turned up once. This chain links TRBV28 with TRBJ2-7; D is perhaps TRBD2 (6 bases). Between the trimmed V and J ends, which lost 5 bases and 2 bases, there was a span of 19 bases. The V gene's germline CDR1 is MDHEN and CDR2 SYDVKM. This CDR3 is built from 16 residues. CDR3 residues: CASSVHEAGKAYEQYF. The CDR3 bases are TGTGCCAGCAGTGTACACGAGGCGGGGAAGGCCTACGAGCAGTACTTC.

The chain combines TRBV19 with TRBJ2-7; perhaps TRBD1 as D (5 bases). V was pared by 3 bases and J by 3 bases, with 18 bases between. The CDR3 loop spans 16 amino acids. Germline lookup yields CDR1 LNHDA and CDR2 SQIVND (reference sequence). CDR3 in amino acids: CASSISLSGNGYEQYF. In DNA form, the CDR3 reads TGTGCCAGTAGTATTTCTCTGTCAGGGAATGGCTACGAGCAGTACTTC.

This chain links TRBV9 with TRBJ1-6; D unclear. CDR3 length equals 16 residues. V dropped 0 bases and J dropped 0 bases, with 7 bases sitting between them. The germline CDR1 and CDR2 sequences are SGDLS and YYNGEE. The chain's CDR3 is CASSVGGSSYNSPLHF. CDR3 bases: TGTGCCAGCAGCGTAGGAGGGAGCTCCTATAATTCACCCCTCCACTTT.

V usage is TRBV29-1 and J usage is TRBJ2-5, with 8 nucleotides matching TRBD2. J was trimmed by 4 bases and V by 6 bases; bases with no gene match: 7. Germline-derived CDR1 and CDR2 are SQVTM and ANQGSEA. The CDR3 consists of 13 residues. The CDR3, as DNA: TGCAGCGTGAGGGCGGGGGGCGTAGAGACCCAGTACTTC. It codes for CSVRAGGVETQYF.

The V gene is TRBV5-1, the J gene TRBJ1-2; tentatively, D is TRBD1 (6 bases). Deletions cut 2 bases from V and 3 bases from J, with 23 bases between. Germline lookup yields CDR1 SGHRS and CDR2 YFSETQ. The CDR3 extends over 18 amino acids. The CDR3 region is CASSFRAPPQGTDYGYTF. Written as DNA, the CDR3 is TGCGCCAGCAGCTTCCGTGCCCCCCCACAGGGAACCGACTATGGCTACACCTTC.

The chain links TRBV7-9 to TRBJ2-3; TRBD2 matches at 9 bases. The ends lost 5 bases at V and 2 bases at J; junction bases unmatched: 5. Germline CDR1 reads SEHNR; CDR2 reads FQNEAQ (reference sequence). The CDR3 contains 15 residues. The CDR3 coding sequence is TGTGCCAGCAGCCCGCGGGGGGGCGACACAGATACGCAGTATTTT. Encoded protein: CASSPRGGDTDTQYF. Using reference TRBV7-9 and TRBJ2-3 for the parts outside the CDR3, the full variable domain is DTGVSQNPRHKITKRGQNVTFRCDPISEHNRLYWYRQTLGQGPEFLTYFQNEAQLEKSRLLSDRFSAERPKGSFSTLEIQRTEQGDSAMYLCASSPRGGDTDTQYFGPGTRLTVL.

This clone was seen only once. The chain is built from TRBV19 and TRBJ1-2; D is undetermined. CDR1 and CDR2 from the germline V gene are LNHDA and SQIVND (reference sequence). This CDR3 comprises 14 residues. V lost 4 bases to trimming and J lost 4 bases, with 13 bases between them. CDR3 DNA sequence: TGTGCCAGTAGTACCACCCCTGGTAGCTATGGCTACACCTTC. Translation gives CASSTTPGSYGYTF. Using reference TRBV19 and TRBJ1-2 for the parts outside the CDR3, the full variable domain is DGGITQSPKYLFRKEGQNVTLSCEQNLNHDAMYWYRQDPGQGLRLIYYSQIVNDFQKGDIAEGYSVSREKKESFPLTVTSAQKNPTAFYLCASSTTPGSYGYTFGSGTRLTVV.